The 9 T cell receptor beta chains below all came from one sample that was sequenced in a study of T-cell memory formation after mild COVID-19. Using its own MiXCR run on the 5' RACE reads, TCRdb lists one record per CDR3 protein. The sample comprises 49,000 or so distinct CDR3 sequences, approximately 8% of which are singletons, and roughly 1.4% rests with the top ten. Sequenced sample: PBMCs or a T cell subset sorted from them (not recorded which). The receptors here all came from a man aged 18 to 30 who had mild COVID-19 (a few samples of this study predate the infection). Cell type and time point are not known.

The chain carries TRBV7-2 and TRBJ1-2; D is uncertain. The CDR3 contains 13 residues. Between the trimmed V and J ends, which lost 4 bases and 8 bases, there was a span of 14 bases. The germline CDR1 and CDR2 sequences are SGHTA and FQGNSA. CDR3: CASSSSPVNGYTF. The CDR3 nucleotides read TGTGCCAGCAGCTCCAGCCCTGTAAACGGCTACACCTTC.

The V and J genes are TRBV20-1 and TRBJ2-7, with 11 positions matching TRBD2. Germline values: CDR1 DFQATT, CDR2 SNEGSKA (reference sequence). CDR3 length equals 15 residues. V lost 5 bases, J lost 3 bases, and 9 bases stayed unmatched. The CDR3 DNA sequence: TGCAGTGCTTACAAACCCCTAGCGGGAGGCTACGAGCAGTACTTC. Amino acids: CSAYKPLAGGYEQYF.

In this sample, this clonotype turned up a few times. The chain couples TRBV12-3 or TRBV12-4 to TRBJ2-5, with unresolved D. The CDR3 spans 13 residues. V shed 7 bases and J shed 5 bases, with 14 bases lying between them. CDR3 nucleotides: TGTGCCAGCACCCGGACGTTGGTCGAGACCCAGTACTTC. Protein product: CASTRTLVETQYF.

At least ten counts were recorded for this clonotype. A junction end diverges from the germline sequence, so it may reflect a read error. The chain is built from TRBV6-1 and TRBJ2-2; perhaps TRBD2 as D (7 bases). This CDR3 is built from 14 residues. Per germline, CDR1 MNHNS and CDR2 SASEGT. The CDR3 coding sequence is TGTGCCAGCTGGGGGAGGGGGAACGCCGGGGAGCTGTTTTTT. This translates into CASWGRGNAGELFF.

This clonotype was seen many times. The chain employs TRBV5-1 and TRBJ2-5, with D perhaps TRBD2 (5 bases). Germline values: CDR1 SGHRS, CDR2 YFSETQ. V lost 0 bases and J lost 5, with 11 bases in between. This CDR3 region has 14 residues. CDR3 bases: TGCGCCAGCAGCTTGGATATCGAGCGGGAGACCCAGTACTTC. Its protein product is CASSLDIERETQYF. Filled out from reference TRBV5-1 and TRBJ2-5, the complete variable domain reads KAGVTQTPRYLIKTRGQQVTLSCSPISGHRSVSWYQQTPGQGLQFLFEYFSETQRNKGNFPGRFSGRQFSNSRSEMNVSTLELGDSALYLCASSLDIERETQYFGPGTRLLVL.

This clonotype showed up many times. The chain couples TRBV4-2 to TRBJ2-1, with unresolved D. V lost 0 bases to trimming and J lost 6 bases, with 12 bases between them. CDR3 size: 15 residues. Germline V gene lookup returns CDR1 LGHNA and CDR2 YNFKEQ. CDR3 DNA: TGTGCCAGCAGCCAAGATTCGAGCAGCCGCAATGAGCAGTTCTTC. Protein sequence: CASSQDSSSRNEQFF.

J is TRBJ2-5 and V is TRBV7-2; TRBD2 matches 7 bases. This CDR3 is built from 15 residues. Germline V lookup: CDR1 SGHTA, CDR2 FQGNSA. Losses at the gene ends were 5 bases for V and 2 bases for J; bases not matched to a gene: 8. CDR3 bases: TGTGCCAGCAGCGAGACAAAGGGACTACAAGAGACCCAGTACTTC. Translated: CASSETKGLQETQYF. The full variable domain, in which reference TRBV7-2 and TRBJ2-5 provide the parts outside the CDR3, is GAGVSQSPSNKVTEKGKDVELRCDPISGHTALYWYRQSLGQGLEFLIYFQGNSAPDKSGLPSDRFSAERTGGSVSTLTIQRTQQEDSAVYLCASSETKGLQETQYFGPGTRLLVL.

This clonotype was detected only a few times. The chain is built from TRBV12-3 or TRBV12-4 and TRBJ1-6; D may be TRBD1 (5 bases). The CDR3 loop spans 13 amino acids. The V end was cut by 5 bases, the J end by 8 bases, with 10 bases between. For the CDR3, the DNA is TGTGCCAGCAGTGGACAAGGTCATTCACCCCTCCACTTT. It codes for CASSGQGHSPLHF.

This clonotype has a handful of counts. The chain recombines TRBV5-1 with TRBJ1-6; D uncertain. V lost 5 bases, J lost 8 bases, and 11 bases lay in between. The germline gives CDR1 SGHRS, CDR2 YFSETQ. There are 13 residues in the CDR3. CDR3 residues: CASRIRGDSPLHF. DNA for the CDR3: TGCGCCAGCAGGATTCGCGGGGATTCACCCCTCCACTTT.